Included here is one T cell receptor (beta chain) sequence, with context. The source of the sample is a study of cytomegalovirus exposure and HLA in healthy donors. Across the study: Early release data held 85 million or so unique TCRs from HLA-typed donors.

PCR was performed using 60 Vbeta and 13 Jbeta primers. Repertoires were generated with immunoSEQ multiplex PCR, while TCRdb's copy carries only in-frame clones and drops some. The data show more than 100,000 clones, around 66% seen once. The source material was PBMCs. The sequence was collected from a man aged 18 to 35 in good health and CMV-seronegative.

CDR3 region: CASSNLTADQETQYF. The CDR3 region has the DNA TGTGCCAGCAGCAACTTGACTGCGGATCAAGAGACCCAGTACTTC. The rearrangement joins TRBV7-8 to TRBJ2-5; D not certain. Germline V lookup: CDR1 SGHVS, CDR2 FQNEAQ. The V gene lost 5 bases and the J gene lost 2 bases, with 15 bases spanning the gap. The CDR3 consists of 15 residues. Complete variable domain (other parts from reference TRBV7-8 and TRBJ2-5): GAGVSQSPRYKVAKRGQDVALRCDPISGHVSLFWYQQALGQGPEFLTYFQNEAQLDKSGLPSDRFFAERPEGSVSTLKIQRTQQEDSAVYLCASSNLTADQETQYFGPGTRLLVL.